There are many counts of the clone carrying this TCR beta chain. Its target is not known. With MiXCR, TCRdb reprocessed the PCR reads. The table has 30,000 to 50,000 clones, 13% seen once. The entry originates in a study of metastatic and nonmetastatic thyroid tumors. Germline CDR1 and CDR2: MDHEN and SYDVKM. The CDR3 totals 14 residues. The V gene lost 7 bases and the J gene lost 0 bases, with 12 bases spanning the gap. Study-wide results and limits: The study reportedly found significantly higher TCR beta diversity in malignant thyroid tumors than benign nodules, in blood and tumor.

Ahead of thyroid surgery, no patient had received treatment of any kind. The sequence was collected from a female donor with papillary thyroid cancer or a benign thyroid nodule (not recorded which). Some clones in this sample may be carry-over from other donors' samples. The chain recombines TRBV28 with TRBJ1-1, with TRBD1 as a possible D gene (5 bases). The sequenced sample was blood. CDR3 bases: TGTGCCAGCACCTCGGGGGATCTGAACACTGAAGCTTTCTTT. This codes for CASTSGDLNTEAFF.